This T cell receptor beta chain was observed in a study of blood T cell repertoires in COVID-19 (dated by TCRdb to about 2020). In terms of the full investigation: The collaborator samples originated in the United States, Italy and Spain and spanned the acute and convalescent phases of COVID-19. Where available, HLA class I and class II types were taken from metadata supplied by the sample provider and were not determined by assay-based typing. Subjects who had been exposed to COVID-19, were actively infected with it, or had recovered from it provided the deeply sampled blood TCRbeta repertoires that made up the dataset. The samples were drawn from two sources: the first 160 participants of the ongoing ImmuneRACE study, and approximately 1,300 subjects contributed by 6 global collaborators. The repertoires were made available in a free public database intended to serve as a resource for research on the immune response to SARS-CoV-2. The material from the prospective study consisted of cDNA or gDNA derived from T cells, B-cell-depleted T cells, or PBMCs. Sample metadata almost always included a de-identified subject ID, COVID-19 status, age in years and sex.

Study-level results and caveats: Clinical and demographic metadata were provided uncurated, with the amount varying by source and participant.

The immunoSEQ Assay, a bias-controlled multiplex PCR, was used to amplify TCRbeta CDR3 regions from genomic DNA. For the original study's pipeline: The number of nucleated cells in each sample was estimated from the amplification of reference gene primers within the assay. Sequence reads were collapsed and filtered to measure the absolute abundance of every unique TCRbeta CDR3 rearrangement. For each sample, productive Simpson clonality was calculated as the square root of Simpson's diversity index across productive rearrangements. As stored in TCRdb, this immuneACCESS dataset retains in-frame rearrangements with V and J assigned. A fraction of the clones does not appear; measured against another copy, unresolved V genes explain less than half of the discrepancy, and the remainder lacks a known reason. V and J calls plus clone size are reproduced from that table; the DNA served to infer D and trimming. Present in this sample are over 35,000 clones, 69% of which were seen just once. The biggest ten clones account for 6.2% of the sample.

This clone was recorded a few times. The antigen this receptor binds is unknown. Base qualities are not provided; no much larger clone lies one nucleotide away. Each collaborating institution followed its own protocols to collect whole blood in K2EDTA tubes. For TCRbeta analysis, collaborator samples were shipped as frozen whole blood, as isolated PBMCs, or as DNA extracted from either sample type. The origin of this receptor is a man at least 80 years old with acute or convalescent COVID-19. Material: peripheral blood.

CDR3 loop: CASSWWTSGSRTGELFF. The sequence in DNA is TGTGCCAGCAGCTGGTGGACTAGCGGGAGTCGGACCGGGGAGCTGTTTTTT. The sequence links TRBV7-8 to TRBJ2-2; 13 central bases correspond to TRBD2. The germline V and J ends show losses of 4 bases and 5 bases respectively, and no gene match explains 7 bases of the junction. Including cysteine and phenylalanine, the CDR3 has 17 amino acids. Solely the CDR3 DNA is kept, with 51 bases framed from the first base. The germline V gene supplies CDR1 SGHVS and CDR2 FQNEAQ.